The 14 T cell receptor beta chains below come from one sample, sequenced in a study of identical twins. TCRdb fed the 5' RACE reads into MiXCR, producing one record per CDR3 protein. Of more than 600,000 distinct CDR3 sequences in the sample, about 18% were seen once. This same sample was also taken into another study, of T cells expressing NK-cell markers.

Sequencing used PBMCs. All receptors derive from a woman younger than 35 in good health.

The chain is built from TRBV6-2 or TRBV6-3 and TRBJ2-3; 9 bases align to TRBD2. CDR3 size: 15 residues. From germline, CDR1 is MNHEY and CDR2 SVGEGT. J lost 6 bases, V lost 10 bases, and 14 bases had no gene match. The CDR3 bases are TGTGCCACTCTACCCCCGGGACTAGCTAAGGATACGCAGTATTTT. Translating it yields CATLPPGLAKDTQYF.

This chain uses TRBV7-9 with TRBJ2-3; TRBD2 matches at 8 bases. CDR1 and CDR2 from the germline V gene are SEHNR and FQNEAQ (reference sequence). The junction had 11 bases not matched to a gene; V was cut back by 3 bases and J by 6 bases. The CDR3 loop spans 16 amino acids. The CDR3 region has the DNA TGTGCCAGCAGCTTCGTGGCTAGCGGGCGGGAGGATACGCAGTATTTT. Encoded protein: CASSFVASGREDTQYF.

There are a few counts of this clonotype. The DNA of the CDR3 is TGCGCCAGCAGCCAAGATACCGGACAGCTATCCTACGAGCAGTACTTC. It codes for CASSQDTGQLSYEQYF. The V gene is TRBV4-3, the J gene TRBJ2-7, with a possible D match to TRBD1 (6 bases). The CDR3 sequence is 16 residues long. Germline-derived CDR1 and CDR2 are LGHNA and YSLEER. V dropped 0 bases and J dropped 1 base, with 13 bases sitting between them.

With regard to this clonotype: Mismatch with germline at one junction end may stem from a read error. This chain uses TRBV11-2 with TRBJ2-2; 11 bases are a match to TRBD2. Germline CDR1 and CDR2: SGHAT and FQNNGV. This CDR3 spans 17 amino acids. The DNA for the CDR3 is TGTGCCTGCAGTTTAGAAGGACTAGCGGGCCACACCGGGGAGCTGTTTTTT. This translates into CACSLEGLAGHTGELFF.

The rearrangement links TRBV9 to TRBJ2-3; 14 positions match TRBD2. Trimming at V came to 0 bases and at J to 5 bases, leaving 8 bases not matched to a gene. The CDR3 is 18 amino acids. Germline CDR1 reads SGDLS; CDR2 reads YYNGEE. CDR3 amino acids: CASSVAGRLAGGKDTQYF. DNA of the CDR3: TGTGCCAGCAGCGTAGCTGGTCGACTAGCGGGGGGGAAAGATACGCAGTATTTT.

The chain employs TRBV12-3 or TRBV12-4 and TRBJ1-1; perhaps TRBD1 as D (5 bases). V was clipped by 6 bases and J by 0 bases, with 14 bases between them. The CDR3 spans 15 residues. The CDR3 loop is CASSHGAVVNTEAFF. The CDR3 bases are TGTGCCAGCAGCCACGGGGCCGTAGTGAACACTGAAGCTTTCTTT.

V and J are TRBV15 and TRBJ1-1; 7 bases align to TRBD1. Looked up from germline, CDR1 is LNHNV and CDR2 is YYDKDF (reference sequence). This CDR3 region has 12 residues. Losses at the gene ends were 3 bases for V and 11 bases for J; bases not matched to a gene: 6. CDR3 loop: CATSRVQGWAFF. CDR3 in DNA: TGTGCCACCAGCAGGGTACAGGGGTGGGCTTTCTTT.

The rearrangement joins TRBV7-2 to TRBJ1-2, with a tentative D call TRBD1 (5 bases). Looked up from germline, CDR1 is SGHTA and CDR2 is FQGNSA. Trimming left V 4 bases short and J 4 bases short, with 16 bases between. There are 15 residues in the CDR3. CDR3 in amino acids: CASSSQGVSPYGYTF. The CDR3 DNA reads TGTGCCAGCAGCTCCCAGGGAGTTTCGCCCTATGGCTACACCTTC.

This clonotype has a handful of counts. The rearrangement joins TRBV24-1 to TRBJ2-3; D uncertain. Trimming left V 6 bases short and J 3 bases short, with 9 bases between. From germline, CDR1 is KGHDR and CDR2 SFDVKD. The CDR3 is 13 amino acids. For the CDR3, the DNA is TGTGCCACCAGTTCGGGCGGTACAGATACGCAGTATTTT. Translation gives CATSSGGTDTQYF.

This clonotype was detected a few times. The V gene is TRBV7-2, the J gene TRBJ2-5; D might be TRBD2 (6 bases). The V gene lost 0 bases and the J gene lost 4 bases, with 9 bases spanning the gap. CDR1 and CDR2 (germline): SGHTA, FQGNSA. CDR3 length equals 14 residues. CDR3 region: CASSLAGRRETQYF. In nucleotides, the CDR3 is TGTGCCAGCAGCTTAGCGGGGAGGAGAGAGACCCAGTACTTC.

This clonotype was counted a few times. The CDR3 protein is CASSLFTSGSPNEQFF. CDR3 sequence (DNA): TGTGCCAGCAGTTTGTTTACTAGCGGGAGCCCCAATGAGCAGTTCTTC. The chain recombines TRBV6-2 or TRBV6-3 with TRBJ2-1; 11 bases line up with TRBD2. V dropped 4 bases and J dropped 6; count of bases not matched to a gene: 8. The CDR3 has 16 amino acids. Looked up from germline, CDR1 is MNHEY and CDR2 is SVGEGT.

The gene calls are TRBV29-1 and TRBJ2-7; D remains ambiguous. From germline, CDR1 is SQVTM and CDR2 ANQGSEA. Trimming stripped 7 bases from V and 0 bases from J, with 13 bases between. The CDR3 extends over 13 amino acids. The CDR3 coding sequence is TGCAGCGCTGGACGCGCGGCCTCCTACGAGCAGTACTTC. This gives the protein CSAGRAASYEQYF.

This clonotype was seen only a few times. The J gene is TRBJ1-2, the V gene TRBV10-3; D is possibly TRBD1 (5 bases). V lost 6 bases and J lost 2, with 10 bases in between. The germline V gene has CDR1 ENHRY and CDR2 SYGVKD. This CDR3 contains 13 residues. CDR3 protein: CAISRDRNYGYTF. The CDR3, as DNA: TGTGCCATCAGCCGCGACAGAAACTATGGCTACACCTTC.

This clonotype was counted a few times. V usage is TRBV27 and J usage is TRBJ2-7; D may be TRBD1 (6 bases). Germline V gives CDR1 MNHEY, CDR2 SMNVEV (reference sequence). This CDR3 has 15 amino acids. Trimming took off 5 bases at V and 0 bases at J, with 14 bases between the two ends. The CDR3 loop reads CASSRSAGDSYEQYF. The CDR3, as DNA: TGTGCCAGCAGTCGCAGCGCAGGGGACTCCTACGAGCAGTACTTC.